Below, 10 T cell receptor beta chains from the same sample are listed, as sequenced in a study of Graves' ophthalmopathy and Graves' hyperthyroidism. The study amplified TCR beta CDR3 regions using RNA transcripts. Following a first-round RT-PCR that used HTBI primers, a second-round multiplex PCR was carried out. TCRdb re-analysed the multiplex PCR reads in MiXCR, keeping a single row per CDR3 protein. The sample holds about 400,000 distinct CDR3 sequences, approximately 20% seen once. Input material: peripheral blood. Receptor source: a woman under 30 with Graves' ophthalmopathy.

This clonotype was counted ten times or more. The chain carries TRBV7-8 and TRBJ2-2; D not resolved. CDR1 and CDR2 (germline): SGHVS, FQNEAQ. Deletions cut 5 bases from V and 2 bases from J, with 15 bases between. This CDR3 spans 16 amino acids. The CDR3 DNA reads as TGTGCCAGCAGCGGCCACCGACTCGTAAACACCGGGGAGCTGTTTTTT. Translated: CASSGHRLVNTGELFF.

This clonotype was found many times. The chain has TRBV6-5 and TRBJ1-5, with 7 bases lining up with TRBD1. The length of the CDR3 is 15 residues. Germline V lookup: CDR1 MNHEY, CDR2 SVGAGI. J lost 5 bases, V lost 7 bases, and 11 bases had no gene match. DNA for the CDR3: TGTGCCAGCACAAGGCAGAGGGGGCGGGATCAGCCCCAGCATTTT. This encodes CASTRQRGRDQPQHF.

This clonotype appeared many times. The CDR3 bases are TGTGCCAGTAGTATTTCACAGGAGGGCTATGAAGCTTTCTTT. It is translated as CASSISQEGYEAFF. This sequence joins TRBV19 and TRBJ1-1; tentatively, D is TRBD1 (5 bases). Germline V gene sequence: CDR1 LNHDA, CDR2 SQIVND (reference sequence). This CDR3 region has 14 residues. V lost 3 bases, J lost 7 bases, and 15 bases lay in between.

This clonotype was seen ten or more times. This sequence joins TRBV29-1 and TRBJ1-2; D is possibly TRBD1 (6 bases). V was pared by 0 bases and J by 6 bases, with 17 bases between. The CDR3 has 15 amino acids. CDR1 and CDR2 from the germline V gene are SQVTM and ANQGSEA. CDR3 in amino acids: CSVEDMPGQRNGYTF. The CDR3 nucleotides read TGCAGCGTTGAAGATATGCCCGGACAGAGAAATGGCTACACCTTC.

This rearrangement joins TRBV11-1 to TRBJ2-7, with TRBD2 as a possible D gene (5 bases). V dropped 6 bases and J dropped 0 bases, with 9 bases sitting between them. The CDR3 spans 13 residues. CDR1 and CDR2 (germline): SGHAT, FQDESV (reference sequence). CDR3: CASRPRDSYEQYF. In DNA, the CDR3 is TGTGCCAGCAGGCCACGGGACTCCTACGAGCAGTACTTC.

Many counts were recorded for this clonotype. The rearrangement uses TRBV28 and TRBJ2-5; D might be TRBD1 (5 bases). Germline V gene data show CDR1 as MDHEN and CDR2 as SYDVKM. Between the trimmed V and J ends, which lost 1 base and 3 bases, there was a span of 12 bases. CDR3 size: 15 residues. The CDR3 spells CASSLYQGKEETQYF. In nucleotides, the CDR3 is TGTGCCAGCAGTTTATATCAGGGAAAGGAAGAGACCCAGTACTTC. The full variable domain, its missing parts supplied by reference TRBV28 and TRBJ2-5, is DVKVTQSSRYLVKRTGEKVFLECVQDMDHENMFWYRQDPGLGLRLIYFSYDVKMKEKGDIPEGYSVSREKKERFSLILESASTNQTSMYLCASSLYQGKEETQYFGPGTRLLVL.

This clonotype was found many times. In DNA form, the CDR3 reads TGTGCCAGCGATAGCAGGGTGGGAATGAACACTGAAGCTTTCTTT. It yields the protein CASDSRVGMNTEAFF. V usage is TRBV12-3 or TRBV12-4 and J usage is TRBJ1-1; D is possibly TRBD1 (5 bases). The CDR3 has 15 residues. V was pared by 8 bases and J by 0 bases, with 16 bases between.

This sequence joins TRBV6-1 and TRBJ1-6; the D gene is possibly TRBD1 (5 bases). V shed 6 bases and J shed 8 bases, with 14 bases lying between them. Germline V lookup: CDR1 MNHNS, CDR2 SASEGT. The CDR3 loop spans 14 amino acids. CDR3 nucleotides: TGTGCCAGCAGGGCGGGGCAGGGTGATTCACCCCTCCACTTT. Protein sequence: CASRAGQGDSPLHF.

This clonotype appeared many times. This sequence joins TRBV5-1 and TRBJ2-7, with 11 bases matching TRBD2. Germline V gene lookup returns CDR1 SGHRS and CDR2 YFSETQ. CDR3 size: 17 residues. Losses at the gene ends were 0 bases for V and 3 bases for J; bases not matched to a gene: 8. The CDR3 bases are TGCGCCAGCAGCTTGGGACTAGCGGGATACCTTAACTACGAGCAGTACTTC. Translating it yields CASSLGLAGYLNYEQYF.

The chain recombines TRBV12-3 or TRBV12-4 with TRBJ1-2; possibly TRBD1 for D (6 bases). The CDR3 spans 13 residues. V was clipped by 3 bases and J by 8 bases, with 13 bases between them. DNA for the CDR3: TGTGCCAGCAGTTTGCAGGGGATGAGAGGCTACACCTTC. Protein sequence: CASSLQGMRGYTF.